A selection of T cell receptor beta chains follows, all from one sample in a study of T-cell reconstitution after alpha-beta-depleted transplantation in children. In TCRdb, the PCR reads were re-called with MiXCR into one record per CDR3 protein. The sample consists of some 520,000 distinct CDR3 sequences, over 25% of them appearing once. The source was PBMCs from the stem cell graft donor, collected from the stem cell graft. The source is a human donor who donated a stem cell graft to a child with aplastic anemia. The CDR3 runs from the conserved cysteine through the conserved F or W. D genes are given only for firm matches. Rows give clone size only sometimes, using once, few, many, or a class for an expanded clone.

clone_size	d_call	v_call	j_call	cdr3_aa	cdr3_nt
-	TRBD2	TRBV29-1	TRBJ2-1	CSVEAGGSYNEQFF	TGCAGCGTTGAGGCGGGAGGCTCCTACAATGAGCAGTTCTTC
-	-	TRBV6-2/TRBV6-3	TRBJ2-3	CASSYTTDTQYF	TGTGCCAGCAGTTACACTACAGATACGCAGTATTTT
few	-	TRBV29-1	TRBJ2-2	CSVEKGGTNTGELFF	TGCAGCGTTGAAAAGGGCGGCACGAACACCGGGGAGCTGTTTTTT
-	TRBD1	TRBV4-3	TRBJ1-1	CASSQGQGRPEAFF	TGCGCCAGCAGCCAAGGACAGGGTAGACCTGAAGCTTTCTTT
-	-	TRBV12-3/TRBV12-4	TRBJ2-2	CASSFRWEAGELFF	TGTGCCAGCAGTTTTCGGTGGGAGGCCGGGGAGCTGTTTTTT
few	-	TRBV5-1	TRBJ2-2	CASSQHQDSPLNTGELFF	TGCGCCAGCAGCCAACATCAGGACAGCCCCTTGAACACCGGGGAGCTGTTTTTT
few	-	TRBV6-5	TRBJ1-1	CASSYAEGYTEAFF	TGTGCCAGCAGTTACGCGGAGGGCTACACTGAAGCTTTCTTT
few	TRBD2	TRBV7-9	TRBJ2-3	CASRTGSSSGSADTQYF	TGTGCCAGCAGAACTGGGTCCTCTAGCGGGAGTGCAGATACGCAGTATTTT
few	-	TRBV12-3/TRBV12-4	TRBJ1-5	CASSLSGAGNQPQHF	TGTGCCAGCAGTCTGTCTGGGGCAGGGAATCAGCCCCAGCATTTT
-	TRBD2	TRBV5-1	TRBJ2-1	CASSFTGTSNEQFF	TGCGCCAGCAGCTTCACCGGGACTAGCAATGAGCAGTTCTTC
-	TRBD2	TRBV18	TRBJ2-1	CASSSSGLAGGSTYSYNEQFF	TGTGCCAGCTCATCTTCGGGACTAGCGGGAGGGTCTACCTATTCTTACAATGAGCAGTTCTTC
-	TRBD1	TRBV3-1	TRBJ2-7	CASSQRGLPYEQYF	TGTGCCAGCAGCCAGAGGGGGCTACCCTACGAGCAGTACTTC
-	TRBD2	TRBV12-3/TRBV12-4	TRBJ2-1	CASSRLGLANNEQFF	TGTGCCAGCAGCCGACTAGGACTAGCCAACAATGAGCAGTTCTTC
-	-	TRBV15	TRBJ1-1	CATSRDSSYSMNTEAFF	TGTGCCACCAGCCGGGACTCCAGCTATTCCATGAACACTGAAGCTTTCTTT
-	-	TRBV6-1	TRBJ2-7	CASSAGTGYEQYF	TGTGCCAGCAGTGCTGGGACGGGCTACGAGCAGTACTTC
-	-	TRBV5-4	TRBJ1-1	CASSLARAGWTEAFF	TGTGCCAGCAGCTTGGCACGGGCAGGGTGGACTGAAGCTTTCTTT
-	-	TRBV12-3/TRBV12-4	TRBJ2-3	CASSLRTTTHF	TGTGCCAGCAGTTTAAGGACTACCACACATTTT
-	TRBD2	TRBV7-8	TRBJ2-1	CASSPQGLAGVGEQFF	TGTGCCAGCAGCCCCCAAGGACTAGCGGGAGTAGGGGAGCAGTTCTTC
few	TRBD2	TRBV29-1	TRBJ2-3	CSVERPASGSPDTQYF	TGCAGCGTTGAACGCCCGGCTAGCGGGAGCCCAGATACGCAGTATTTT
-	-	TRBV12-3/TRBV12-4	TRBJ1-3	CASSFSGNTIYF	TGTGCCAGCAGTTTCTCTGGAAACACCATATATTTT
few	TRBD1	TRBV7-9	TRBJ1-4	CASSLGQGSNEKLFF	TGTGCCAGCAGCTTGGGACAGGGGTCTAATGAAAAACTGTTTTTT
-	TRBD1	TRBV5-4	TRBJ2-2	CASSLAGTGGERYITGELFF	TGTGCCAGCAGCTTGGCCGGGACAGGGGGCGAACGTTATATCACCGGGGAGCTGTTTTTT
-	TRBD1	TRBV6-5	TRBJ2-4	CASRYRGENIQYF	TGTGCCAGCAGGTACAGGGGGGAAAACATTCAGTACTTC
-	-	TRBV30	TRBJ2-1	CAWTREGNEQFF	TGTGCCTGGACTAGAGAGGGCAATGAGCAGTTCTTC
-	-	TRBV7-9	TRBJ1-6	CASRLGGSDSPLHF	TGTGCCAGCCGACTCGGGGGCTCGGATTCACCCCTCCACTTT
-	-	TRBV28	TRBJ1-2	CASSFEIRSSNYGYTF	TGTGCCAGCAGTTTTGAGATCCGGTCATCTAACTATGGCTACACCTTC
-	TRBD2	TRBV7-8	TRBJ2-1	CASSLAFLSGRFNEQFF	TGTGCCAGCAGCTTAGCGTTTTTGAGCGGGAGGTTCAATGAGCAGTTCTTC
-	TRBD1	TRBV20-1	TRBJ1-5	CSARILGTIIRDRGGLGNQPQHF	TGCAGTGCTAGAATACTTGGAACGATAATCCGGGACAGGGGTGGTTTGGGCAATCAGCCCCAGCATTTT
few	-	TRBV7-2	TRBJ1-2	CASSWGPSYGYTF	TGTGCCAGCAGCTGGGGGCCGTCCTATGGCTACACCTTC